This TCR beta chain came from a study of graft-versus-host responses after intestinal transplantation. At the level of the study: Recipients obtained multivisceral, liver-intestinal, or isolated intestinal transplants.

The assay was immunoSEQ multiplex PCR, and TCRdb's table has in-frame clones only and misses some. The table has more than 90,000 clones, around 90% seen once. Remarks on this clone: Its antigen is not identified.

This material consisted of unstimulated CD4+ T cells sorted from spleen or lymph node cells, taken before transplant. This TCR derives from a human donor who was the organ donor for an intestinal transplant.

CDR3 amino acids: CASSLGWTSDYGYTF. Here the CDR3 DNA reads TGTGCCAGCAGCTTGGGGTGGACTTCGGACTATGGCTACACCTTC. J is TRBJ1-2 and V is TRBV7-2; D ambiguous. Trimming removed 3 bases at V and 3 bases at J, with 14 bases between. CDR1 is SGHTA and CDR2 is FQGNSA in the germline V gene. This CDR3 spans 15 amino acids. Full variable domain (missing parts from reference TRBV7-2 and TRBJ1-2): GAGVSQSPSNKVTEKGKDVELRCDPISGHTALYWYRQSLGQGLEFLIYFQGNSAPDKSGLPSDRFSAERTGGSVSTLTIQRTQQEDSAVYLCASSLGWTSDYGYTFGSGTRLTVV.